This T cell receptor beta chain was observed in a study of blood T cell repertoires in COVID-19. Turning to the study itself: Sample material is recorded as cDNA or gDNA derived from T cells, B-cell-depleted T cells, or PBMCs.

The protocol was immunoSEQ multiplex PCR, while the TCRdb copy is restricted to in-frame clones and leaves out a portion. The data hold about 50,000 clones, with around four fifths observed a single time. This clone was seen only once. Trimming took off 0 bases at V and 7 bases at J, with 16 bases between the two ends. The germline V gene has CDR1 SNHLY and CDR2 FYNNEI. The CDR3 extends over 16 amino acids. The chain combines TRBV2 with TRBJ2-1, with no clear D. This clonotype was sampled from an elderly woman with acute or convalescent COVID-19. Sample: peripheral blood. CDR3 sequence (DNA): TGTGCCAGCAGTGAAGCGCGGAGCCGGCAGTTGAATGAGCAGTTCTTC. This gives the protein CASSEARSRQLNEQFF. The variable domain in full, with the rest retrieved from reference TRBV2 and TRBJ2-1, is EPEVTQTPSHQVTQMGQEVILRCVPISNHLYFYWYRQILGQKVEFLVSFYNNEISEKSEIFDDQFSVERPDGSNFTLKIRSTKLEDSAMYFCASSEARSRQLNEQFFGPGTRLTVL.